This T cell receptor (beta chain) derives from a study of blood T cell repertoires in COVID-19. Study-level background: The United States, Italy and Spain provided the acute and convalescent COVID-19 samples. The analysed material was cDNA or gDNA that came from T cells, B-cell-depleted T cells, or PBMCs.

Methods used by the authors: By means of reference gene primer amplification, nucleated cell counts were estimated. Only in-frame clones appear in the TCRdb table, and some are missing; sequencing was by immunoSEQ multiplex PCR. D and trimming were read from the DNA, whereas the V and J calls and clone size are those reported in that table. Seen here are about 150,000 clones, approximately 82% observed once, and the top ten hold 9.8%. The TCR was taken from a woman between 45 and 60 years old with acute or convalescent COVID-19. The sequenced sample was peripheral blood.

The CDR3 loop is CASRLTGNYGYTF. Here the CDR3 DNA reads TGTGCCAGCAGACTGACAGGAAACTATGGCTACACCTTC. This chain joins TRBV28 and TRBJ1-2; weak D call: TRBD1 (6 bases). Trimming left V 6 bases short and J 2 bases short, with 10 bases between. CDR3 size: 13 residues. Germline V CDR1 and CDR2: MDHEN, SYDVKM.